A selection of T cell receptor beta chains follows, all from one sample in a study of OX40 agonist ivuxolimab in advanced cancers. TCRdb's table, derived via immunoSEQ multiplex PCR, lists solely in-frame clones and lacks some. This sample has about 12,000 clones; 80% to 90% occur once, and the top ten carry over 11%. Sequencing used CD4+ or CD8+ T cells sorted from blood, obtained in a trial of the OX40 agonist ivuxolimab. These TCRs come from an adult with an advanced solid tumor such as melanoma, head and neck, liver or kidney cancer. Both conserved end residues are part of each CDR3. The order of the fields is D gene, clone size, V gene, J gene, CDR3 protein, CDR3 DNA. The D gene is left open where the match is weak. The listing skips clone size in some rows; elsewhere it reads once, few, many or a size class.

NA,NA,TRBV29-1,TRBJ2-7,CSVVSGNGYEQYF,TGCAGCGTTGTTTCGGGAAATGGATACGAGCAGTACTTC
NA,NA,TRBV6-6,TRBJ2-3,CASSVSDTQYF,TGTGCCAGCAGTGTCTCAGATACGCAGTATTTT
TRBD1,NA,TRBV5-5,TRBJ2-7,CASSPGTGAFEQYF,TGTGCCAGCAGCCCCGGGACAGGGGCCTTCGAGCAGTACTTC
TRBD2,NA,TRBV27,TRBJ2-7,CASSLSGVSYEQYF,TGTGCCAGCAGTTTAAGCGGGGTGAGCTACGAGCAGTACTTC
NA,NA,TRBV9,TRBJ2-5,CASSVTGLTLGETQYF,TGTGCCAGCAGCGTGACCGGACTAACCCTGGGGGAGACCCAGTACTTC
TRBD2,NA,TRBV25-1,TRBJ2-3,CVSSEEVGASGGEYF,TGTGTCAGCAGTGAAGAGGTCGGGGCCTCGGGGGGTGAGTATTTT
TRBD1,once,TRBV9,TRBJ2-3,CASSVEGGADTQYF,TGTGCCAGCAGCGTAGAAGGGGGCGCAGATACGCAGTATTTT
TRBD2,few,TRBV28,TRBJ2-7,CASSPRTSYEQYF,TGTGCCAGCAGCCCCCGGACTAGCTACGAGCAGTACTTC
TRBD2,NA,TRBV11-3,TRBJ2-7,CASSLGSGLADYEQYF,TGTGCCAGCAGCTTGGGATCGGGACTAGCGGACTACGAGCAGTACTTC
NA,NA,TRBV6-1,TRBJ2-7,CAAETYEQYF,TGTGCCGCGGAAACCTACGAGCAGTACTTC
NA,NA,TRBV5-3,TRBJ2-5,CARRVRETQYF,TGTGCCAGAAGAGTCCGCGAGACCCAGTACTTC
NA,few,TRBV7-9,TRBJ2-7,CASRLPGSEEQYF,TGTGCCAGCAGACTTCCCGGGAGTGAAGAGCAGTACTTC
NA,NA,TRBV2,TRBJ1-4,CASSEVGPNEKLFF,TGTGCCAGCAGTGAAGTGGGACCCAATGAAAAACTGTTTTTT
TRBD1,NA,TRBV27,TRBJ2-6,CASSPGGLLSGANVLTF,TGTGCCAGCAGTCCAGGGGGCCTCCTGTCTGGGGCCAACGTCCTGACTTTC
NA,NA,TRBV7-8,TRBJ1-5,CASSLAEVGWEPQHF,TGTGCCAGCAGCTTAGCTGAGGTGGGGTGGGAGCCCCAGCATTTT
TRBD2,NA,TRBV15,TRBJ2-7,CATSRDGLAGHEQYF,TGTGCCACCAGCAGAGATGGTCTAGCGGGACACGAGCAGTACTTC
NA,NA,TRBV6-5,TRBJ2-1,CASSYFGRGSNEQFF,TGTGCCAGCAGTTACTTCGGCAGGGGAAGCAATGAGCAGTTCTTC
TRBD2,NA,TRBV4-3,TRBJ2-1,CASSQDSGRSSSYNEQFF,TGCGCCAGCAGCCAAGATAGCGGGAGGTCGAGCTCCTACAATGAGCAGTTCTTC
NA,NA,TRBV14,TRBJ2-1,CASSQVRGLNEQFF,TGTGCCAGCAGCCAGGTCCGGGGGCTCAATGAGCAGTTCTTC
NA,NA,TRBV23-1,TRBJ2-7,CASSQLAGSIYEQYF,TGCGCCAGCAGTCAATTGGCAGGTTCGATCTACGAGCAGTACTTC
NA,NA,TRBV5-8,TRBJ2-2,CASSLLGPTNTGELFF,TGTGCCAGCAGCCTCCTGGGTCCCACGAACACCGGGGAGCTGTTTTTT
NA,NA,TRBV9,TRBJ1-2,CASSVLGGGYTF,TGTGCCAGCAGCGTACTCGGGGGCGGCTACACCTTC
TRBD2,NA,TRBV7-6,TRBJ2-7,CASSYGLAGFEQYF,TGTGCCAGCAGCTACGGACTAGCGGGATTTGAGCAGTACTTC
TRBD1,NA,TRBV5-1,TRBJ2-7,CASSRRDRGYEQYF,TGCGCCAGCAGCCGCCGGGACAGGGGCTACGAGCAGTACTTC
TRBD1,NA,TRBV25-1,TRBJ2-7,CASSITGTGMGEQYF,TGTGCCAGCAGTATCACCGGGACAGGGATGGGCGAGCAGTACTTC
TRBD1,once,TRBV5-4,TRBJ1-2,CASSRDRVSNYGYTF,TGTGCCAGCAGCAGGGACAGAGTCTCTAACTATGGCTACACCTTC
NA,NA,TRBV4-3,TRBJ2-7,CASSYTSAREQYF,TGCGCCAGCAGCTATACTAGTGCTAGGGAGCAGTACTTC
TRBD2,NA,TRBV7-9,TRBJ2-3,CASSIAGRPDTQYF,TGTGCCAGCAGCATAGCGGGACGACCAGATACGCAGTATTTT
NA,NA,TRBV4-3,TRBJ2-3,CASSQASGVRTDTQYF,TGCGCCAGCAGCCAAGCCTCAGGGGTGCGCACAGATACGCAGTATTTT
NA,NA,TRBV7-8,TRBJ2-2,CASSYEGGTGELFF,TGTGCCAGCAGCTACGAGGGAGGAACCGGGGAGCTGTTTTTT
NA,NA,TRBV6-5,TRBJ2-7,CATLWGDEQYF,TGTGCCACCCTCTGGGGGGACGAGCAGTACTTC
NA,NA,TRBV15,TRBJ2-1,CATSRDAWPAGEQFF,TGTGCCACCAGCAGAGACGCCTGGCCGGCGGGGGAGCAGTTCTTC
TRBD2,NA,TRBV19,TRBJ2-1,CASRLSGRPNEQFF,TGTGCCAGTAGACTTAGCGGGAGGCCCAATGAGCAGTTCTTC
NA,large,TRBV9,TRBJ2-2,CASSVGLRSGLFF,TGTGCCAGCAGCGTCGGTCTACGCAGTGGGCTGTTTTTT
TRBD1,NA,TRBV7-9,TRBJ2-5,CASSSRQGSQETQYF,TGTGCCAGCAGCTCCCGACAGGGCTCCCAAGAGACCCAGTACTTC
NA,NA,TRBV5-5,TRBJ2-7,CATRAGGSYEQYF,TGTGCCACCCGGGCTGGGGGCTCCTACGAGCAGTACTTC
TRBD2,NA,TRBV7-9,TRBJ2-1,CASRDSGRENEQFF,TGTGCCAGCAGGGATAGCGGGAGGGAGAATGAGCAGTTCTTC
TRBD2,once,TRBV4-3,TRBJ2-5,CASSQEAGGQETQYF,TGCGCCAGCAGCCAAGAAGCGGGGGGACAAGAGACCCAGTACTTC
TRBD1,NA,TRBV28,TRBJ1-2,CASSLSYRGVSNYGYTF,TGTGCCAGCAGTTTAAGTTACAGGGGGGTTTCTAACTATGGCTACACCTTC
TRBD2,NA,TRBV27,TRBJ2-7,CASSLLAGAVEQYF,TGTGCCAGCAGTTTACTAGCGGGAGCGGTCGAGCAGTACTTC
NA,NA,TRBV28,TRBJ2-3,CASSTQGVGLHTQYF,TGTGCCAGCAGTACGCAGGGAGTCGGATTGCATACGCAGTATTTT
NA,NA,TRBV7-9,TRBJ2-2,CASSALGSEGTGELFF,TGTGCCAGCAGCGCCTTGGGTAGCGAGGGTACCGGGGAGCTGTTTTTT
NA,NA,TRBV15,TRBJ1-5,CATSSDWTTSNQPQHF,TGTGCCACCAGCAGCGACTGGACGACAAGCAATCAGCCCCAGCATTTT